Presented here are 28 T cell receptor beta chains from one specimen sequenced in a study of blood T cell repertoires in COVID-19. Using immunoSEQ multiplex PCR, the repertoire was profiled, and TCRdb retains in-frame clones only, with some absent. The data hold tens of thousands of clones, with 75% to 90% observed a single time. Material for sequencing was peripheral blood. Receptors originate from an elderly woman with active or convalescent COVID-19.

This clone was found a few times. V usage is TRBV12-3 or TRBV12-4 and J usage is TRBJ2-7; D is uncertain. V lost 3 bases, J lost 1 base, and 7 bases lay in between. This CDR3 is 13 amino acids long. The CDR3 protein is CASSFGRSYEQYF. DNA for the CDR3: TGTGCCAGCAGTTTCGGCAGGTCCTACGAGCAGTACTTC.

The V gene is TRBV19, the J gene TRBJ1-5; 7 bases line up with TRBD1. After removal of 4 bases from V and 0 bases from J, the junction contained 6 bases not matched to a gene. The CDR3 totals 16 residues. Germline CDR1 and CDR2: LNHDA and SQIVND (reference sequence). Here the CDR3 DNA reads TGTGCCAGTAGTACGGGACAGCTCTATAGCAATCAGCCCCAGCATTTT. Encoded protein: CASSTGQLYSNQPQHF.

The chain recombines TRBV6-2 or TRBV6-3 with TRBJ1-1; tentative D call: TRBD1 (6 bases). Germline V lookup: CDR1 MNHEY, CDR2 SVGEGT. Trimming removed 4 bases at V and 7 bases at J, with 10 bases between. The CDR3 is 12 amino acids. The CDR3 loop is CASSSDRFEAFF. Written as DNA, the CDR3 is TGTGCCAGCAGTTCCGACAGGTTTGAAGCTTTCTTT.

This clone was recorded only once. The V call is TRBV15, the J call TRBJ2-5; D perhaps matches TRBD2 (6 bases). The CDR3 is 15 residues long. From germline, CDR1 is LNHNV and CDR2 YYDKDF (reference sequence). The V end was cut by 0 bases, the J end by 5 bases, with 13 bases between. For the CDR3, the DNA is TGTGCCACCAGCAGAGATGGAGGGACCCCGGAGACCCAGTACTTC. Encoded protein: CATSRDGGTPETQYF.

The chain carries TRBV2 and TRBJ2-1, with TRBD1 as a possible D gene (6 bases). Germline loops: CDR1 SNHLY, CDR2 FYNNEI. The CDR3 has 12 residues. Trimming cost V 6 bases and J 5 bases, with 8 bases left between them. This CDR3 is CASRRTDNEQFF. CDR3 DNA sequence: TGTGCCAGCAGAAGGACAGACAATGAGCAGTTCTTC.

This clone appeared a single time. The J gene is TRBJ2-3, the V gene TRBV7-2; TRBD2 aligns across 12 bases. With 5 bases clipped from V and 3 bases from J, the junction kept 6 bases outside the gene matches. Germline CDR1 and CDR2: SGHTA and FQGNSA. The CDR3 length is 16 residues. CDR3 loop: CASSASGGARTDTQYF. In DNA, the CDR3 is TGTGCCAGCAGCGCTAGCGGGGGGGCGAGGACAGATACGCAGTATTTT.

The chain employs TRBV3-1 (or the pseudogene TRBV3-2) and TRBJ2-1; 9 nucleotides agree with TRBD2. The V and J ends lost 3 bases and 2 bases, in that order; junction bases with no gene match: 8. This CDR3 comprises 17 residues. Per germline, CDR1 LGHDT and CDR2 YNNKEL (reference sequence). The CDR3 is CASSQGASGETYNEQFF. For the CDR3, the DNA is TGTGCCAGCAGCCAGGGCGCTAGCGGGGAAACCTACAATGAGCAGTTCTTC.

J is TRBJ1-5 and V is TRBV6-1; tentative D call: TRBD1 (5 bases). Germline CDR1 and CDR2: MNHNS and SASEGT. CDR3 length: 16 residues. The V and J ends lost 0 bases and 9 bases respectively, with 18 bases between them. The CDR3 DNA follows: TGTGCCAGCAGTGAAGCTATTTCCGGGACTTGGCGGCCCCAGCATTTT. This translates into CASSEAISGTWRPQHF.

The chain links TRBV27 to TRBJ1-1, with no clear D. V was cut by 2 bases and J by 6 bases, with 13 bases left in between. This CDR3 is built from 14 residues. The germline V gene has CDR1 MNHEY and CDR2 SMNVEV (reference sequence). For the CDR3, the DNA is TGTGCCAGCAGTTTAAGGGTAGTAGCGGCTGAAGCTTTCTTT. It encodes CASSLRVVAAEAFF.

This clone has just a few counts. This chain links TRBV19 with TRBJ2-7; 7 bases agree with TRBD1. Germline trimming cut 4 bases from V and 2 bases from J; bases unmatched to any gene: 5. The CDR3 length is 14 residues. Germline V gene sequence: CDR1 LNHDA, CDR2 SQIVND (reference sequence). CDR3 loop: CASSKGDSTYEQYF. CDR3 DNA: TGTGCCAGTAGTAAGGGGGACAGTACCTACGAGCAGTACTTC.

The table lists this clone with a few counts. The rearrangement joins TRBV5-1 to TRBJ2-2; 13 bases fit TRBD2. V lost 3 bases to trimming and J lost 5 bases; unmatched junction nucleotides: 7. This CDR3 contains 17 residues. Per germline, CDR1 SGHRS and CDR2 YFSETQ. CDR3 coding DNA: TGCGCCAGCAGCTCGGAACTAGCGGGAGGGCCAACCGGGGAGCTGTTTTTT. Its protein is CASSSELAGGPTGELFF.

The V call is TRBV27, the J call TRBJ1-2; 8 positions match TRBD1. This CDR3 has 14 residues. The junction had 7 bases not matched to a gene; V was cut back by 6 bases and J by 4 bases. In germline, CDR1 is MNHEY, CDR2 SMNVEV (reference sequence). The CDR3 DNA reads TGTGCCAGCAGGGGGACAGGCAGAAGCTATGGCTACACCTTC. The encoded protein is CASRGTGRSYGYTF.

The chain links TRBV4-1 to TRBJ1-6; D perhaps matches TRBD1 (6 bases). Germline V gives CDR1 MGHRA, CDR2 YSYEKL. Trimming shortened V by 4 bases and J by 10 bases, and 17 bases separated the two germline ends. The CDR3 contains 15 residues. For the CDR3, the DNA is TGCGCCAGCAGCCCCTCTTCCAGGGGTGAGTCACCCCTCCACTTT. This gives the protein CASSPSSRGESPLHF.

V gene TRBV7-9 combines with J gene TRBJ1-2; a weak D match, TRBD1 (6 bases). The CDR3 consists of 14 residues. CDR1 is SEHNR and CDR2 is FQNEAQ in the germline V gene (reference sequence). V lost 5 bases and J lost 8, with 18 bases in between. The CDR3 DNA follows: TGTGCCAGCAGCGGATCAATGGGGGCGCGGGGCTACACCTTC. Amino acid sequence: CASSGSMGARGYTF.

This rearrangement joins TRBV6-5 to TRBJ1-6; D perhaps matches TRBD1 (6 bases). The CDR3 spans 11 residues. V lost 6 bases, J lost 15 bases, and 12 bases lay in between. The V gene's germline CDR1 is MNHEY and CDR2 SVGAGI. The CDR3 DNA follows: TGTGCCAGCAGGAAGGACAGTAGCCTCCACTTT. Translation gives CASRKDSSLHF.

The chain employs TRBV7-6 and TRBJ1-5, with 9 bases fitting TRBD1. Germline CDR1 and CDR2: SGHVS and FNYEAQ. The CDR3 loop spans 17 amino acids. Trimming removed 5 bases from V and 1 base from J; junction bases left unmatched: 9. The CDR3 sequence is CASSPNRGHNSNQPQHF. DNA for the CDR3: TGTGCCAGCAGCCCGAACAGGGGGCACAACAGCAATCAGCCCCAGCATTTT. The full variable domain, with the rest looked up from reference TRBV7-6 and TRBJ1-5, is GAGVSQSPRYKVTKRGQDVALRCDPISGHVSLYWYRQALGQGPEFLTYFNYEAQQDKSGLPNDRFSAERPEGSISTLTIQRTEQRDSAMYRCASSPNRGHNSNQPQHFGDGTRLSIL.

CDR3 coding DNA: TGTGCCAGCAGCTTAGCACAGGGATTCGGGGGCTACACCTTC. It specifies CASSLAQGFGGYTF. V and J are TRBV7-2 and TRBJ1-2; tentative D call: TRBD1 (6 bases). V was clipped by 0 bases and J by 8 bases, with 13 bases between them. The CDR3 has 14 amino acids. Germline V CDR1 and CDR2: SGHTA, FQGNSA.

The chain couples TRBV5-4 to TRBJ1-1; 7 nucleotides agree with TRBD1. The germline V gene has CDR1 SGHNT and CDR2 YYREEE (reference sequence). The V and J ends lost 5 bases and 5 bases, in that order; junction bases with no gene match: 6. The CDR3 is 13 amino acids. CDR3 amino acids: CASSRQGRTEAFF. The CDR3 bases are TGTGCCAGCAGTCGACAGGGAAGGACTGAAGCTTTCTTT.

This sequence joins TRBV7-9 and TRBJ2-5; perhaps TRBD1 as D (6 bases). CDR1 and CDR2 from the germline V gene are SEHNR and FQNEAQ (reference sequence). This CDR3 spans 14 amino acids. V was clipped by 4 bases and J by 6 bases, with 15 bases between them. This CDR3 is CASSSGTPFQTQYF. The CDR3 nucleotides read TGTGCCAGCAGCTCCGGGACACCCTTCCAGACCCAGTACTTC.

J is TRBJ1-2 and V is TRBV20-1; D is uncertain. Germline CDR1 and CDR2: DFQATT and SNEGSKA (reference sequence). This CDR3 comprises 13 residues. Trimming removed 3 bases at V and 3 bases at J, with 11 bases between. CDR3 region: CSASDTVDYGYTF. The CDR3 nucleotides read TGCAGTGCTAGTGATACAGTTGACTATGGCTACACCTTC.

The chain combines TRBV21-1 with TRBJ1-1. TRBV21-1 is labeled a pseudogene. This CDR3 has 17 residues. CDR3 bases: TGTGCCAGCAGCAAAGAGCAAGGGAGGATCATGAACACTGAAGCTTTCTTT. It yields the protein CASSKEQGRIMNTEAFF.

The chain links TRBV6-2 or TRBV6-3 to TRBJ2-7; TRBD1 aligns across 11 bases. The germline CDR1 and CDR2 sequences are MNHEY and SVGEGT. The ends lost 6 bases at V and 1 base at J; junction bases unmatched: 8. CDR3 length: 16 residues. CDR3 sequence: CASSGQGATGSYEQYF. The CDR3 DNA is TGTGCCAGCAGCGGACAGGGGGCTACGGGATCCTACGAGCAGTACTTC.

A single count supports this clone. The chain has TRBV3-1 (or the pseudogene TRBV3-2) and TRBJ2-5; TRBD1 aligns across 10 bases. This CDR3 is 14 amino acids long. CDR1 LGHDT and CDR2 YNNKEL come from the germline V gene (reference sequence). Losses at the gene ends were 3 bases for V and 7 bases for J; bases not matched to a gene: 5. The CDR3 sequence is CASSQRTGGVTQYF. In nucleotides, the CDR3 is TGTGCCAGCAGCCAGAGGACAGGGGGAGTGACCCAGTACTTC.

The chain has TRBV7-9 and TRBJ2-1; D ambiguous. The V gene lost 1 base and the J gene lost 1 base, with 11 bases spanning the gap. CDR1 and CDR2 from the germline V gene are SEHNR and FQNEAQ (reference sequence). CDR3 size: 16 residues. CDR3 residues: CASSLVGRRSYNEQFF. The CDR3 bases are TGTGCCAGCAGCTTAGTTGGTAGAAGATCCTACAATGAGCAGTTCTTC.

The chain couples TRBV28 to TRBJ2-1; TRBD1 agrees at 9 bases. The CDR3 has 16 residues. The germline V gene encodes CDR1 MDHEN and CDR2 SYDVKM. The junction had 9 bases not matched to a gene; V was cut back by 5 bases and J by 4 bases. The CDR3, as DNA: TGTGCCAGCAGTCTCAAGACAGGGGGGTGGTACAATGAGCAGTTCTTC. As protein: CASSLKTGGWYNEQFF. Full variable domain (missing parts from reference TRBV28 and TRBJ2-1): DVKVTQSSRYLVKRTGEKVFLECVQDMDHENMFWYRQDPGLGLRLIYFSYDVKMKEKGDIPEGYSVSREKKERFSLILESASTNQTSMYLCASSLKTGGWYNEQFFGPGTRLTVL.

CDR3 nucleotides: TGCAGTGCTAGTCTAGGCAATGAGCAGTTCTTC. It codes for CSASLGNEQFF. This chain uses TRBV20-1 with TRBJ2-1, with D unclear. The V gene lost 3 bases and the J gene lost 6 bases, with 6 bases spanning the gap. The CDR3 loop spans 11 amino acids. CDR1 and CDR2 (germline): DFQATT, SNEGSKA (reference sequence).

The V call is TRBV9, the J call TRBJ1-2; D possibly corresponds to TRBD1 (6 bases). Germline lookup yields CDR1 SGDLS and CDR2 YYNGEE. The V end was cut by 0 bases, the J end by 8 bases, with 14 bases between. This CDR3 comprises 14 residues. The CDR3 is CASSVGPQGGGYTF. DNA of the CDR3: TGTGCCAGCAGCGTAGGTCCACAGGGTGGAGGCTACACCTTC.

This chain uses TRBV20-1 with TRBJ2-1; 12 bases are shared with TRBD2. Germline V gene sequence: CDR1 DFQATT, CDR2 SNEGSKA (reference sequence). The trim removed 6 bases at V and 0 bases at J, leaving 9 bases unmatched. The CDR3 has 17 residues. The CDR3: CSASRLAGASSYNEQFF. The DNA of the CDR3 is TGCAGTGCAAGTAGACTAGCGGGAGCCTCCTCCTACAATGAGCAGTTCTTC.